The clone carrying this T cell receptor beta chain was counted between two and nine times. The antigen remains unidentified. This sample stems from a study of T cells after yellow fever vaccination. Study-wide findings and caveats: Among primary-vaccination clones, most reappeared after the booster, at around 97% for CD4 and 85% to 90% for CD8. On re-exposure, the response was weaker but peaked faster, at day 5 versus 15.

TCR cDNA, made by 5'RACE template switching, carried an added universal primer site and UMIs. TCRdb redid the calling of the 5' RACE reads with MiXCR, one entry per CDR3 protein. The sample contains around 600,000 distinct CDR3 sequences, about 12% of which appear only once. The CDR3 totals 14 residues. J was trimmed by 11 bases and V by 5 bases; bases with no gene match: 11. Germline CDR1 reads SGHTA; CDR2 reads FQGNSA. The receptor was isolated from a young man who received the YFV17D yellow fever vaccine. The sequenced sample was PBMCs, obtained on the day of the yellow fever booster vaccination. The chain has TRBV7-2 and TRBJ2-5, with 10 bases lining up with TRBD2. CDR3 amino acids: CASSIAGTSEPQYF. CDR3 nucleotides: TGTGCCAGCAGCATCGCCGGGACTAGCGAACCGCAGTACTTC.